The rows below give T cell receptor beta chains drawn from one sample of a study of control samples from healthy donors and cancer patients. The data were produced by immunoSEQ multiplex PCR, yet TCRdb's version contains in-frame clones alone and is incomplete. This sample carries roughly 130,000 clones, around 90% of them seen once, and the ten largest clones take 8.5% to 10%. Specimen: blood. All receptors derive from a man between 18 and 35 years old in good health. Both conserved end residues are part of each CDR3. D genes are given only for firm matches.

V gene	D gene	J gene	CDR3 DNA	CDR3 protein
TRBV7-9	.	TRBJ2-3	TGTGCCAGCAGCCCAAGAGATACGCAGTATTTT	CASSPRDTQYF
TRBV14	.	TRBJ2-5	TGTGCCAGCAGCCTCACTACCAGGGAGACCCAGTACTTC	CASSLTTRETQYF
TRBV11-2	.	TRBJ2-5	TGTGCCAGCAGCCCCCGGGAGGGGGCGTCGTGGGAGACCCAGTACTTC	CASSPREGASWETQYF
TRBV7-8	.	TRBJ1-5	TGTGCCAGCAGCTTAGGGGCAGGGGTAAGCGGCAATCAGCCCCAGCATTTT	CASSLGAGVSGNQPQHF
TRBV5-1	.	TRBJ2-4	TGCGCCAGCAGCATCTGGACTAGCAGGGGGGCCAAAAACATTCAGTACTTC	CASSIWTSRGAKNIQYF
TRBV30	.	TRBJ1-1	TGTGCCTGGAGTCAGACAAGACCGGGAGAAGCTTTCTTT	CAWSQTRPGEAFF
TRBV5-4	.	TRBJ1-4	TGTGCCAGCAGCTTAGGCTTTCAGAATAATGAAAAACTGTTTTTT	CASSLGFQNNEKLFF
TRBV5-1	.	TRBJ2-2	TGCGCCAGCAGCGCTGGGGGGACCGCGAACACCGGGGAGCTGTTTTTT	CASSAGGTANTGELFF
TRBV3-1/TRBV3-2	.	TRBJ2-5	TGTGCCAGCAGCCTGACGGACGGACAAGAGACCCAGTACTTC	CASSLTDGQETQYF
TRBV19	TRBD1	TRBJ2-1	TGTGCCAGTAGTATCCCCGGGACAGGGGTCTACAATGAGCAGTTCTTC	CASSIPGTGVYNEQFF
TRBV30	.	TRBJ1-5	TGTGCCTGGAGTAAACCAGGGCCTCAGCCCCAGCATTTT	CAWSKPGPQPQHF